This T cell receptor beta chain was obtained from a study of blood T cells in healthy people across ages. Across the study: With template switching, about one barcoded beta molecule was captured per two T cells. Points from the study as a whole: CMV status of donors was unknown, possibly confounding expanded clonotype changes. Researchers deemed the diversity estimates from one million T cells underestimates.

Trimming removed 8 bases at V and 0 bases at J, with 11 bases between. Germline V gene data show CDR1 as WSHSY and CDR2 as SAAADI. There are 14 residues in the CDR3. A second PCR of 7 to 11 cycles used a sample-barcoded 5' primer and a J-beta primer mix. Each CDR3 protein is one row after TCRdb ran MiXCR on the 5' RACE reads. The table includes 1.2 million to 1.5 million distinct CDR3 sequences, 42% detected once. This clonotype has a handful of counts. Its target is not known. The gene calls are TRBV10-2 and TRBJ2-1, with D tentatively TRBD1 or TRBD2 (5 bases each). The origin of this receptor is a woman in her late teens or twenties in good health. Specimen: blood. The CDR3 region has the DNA TGCGCCAGCGGGGGACCGAGCTCCTACAATGAGCAGTTCTTC. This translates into CASGGPSSYNEQFF.